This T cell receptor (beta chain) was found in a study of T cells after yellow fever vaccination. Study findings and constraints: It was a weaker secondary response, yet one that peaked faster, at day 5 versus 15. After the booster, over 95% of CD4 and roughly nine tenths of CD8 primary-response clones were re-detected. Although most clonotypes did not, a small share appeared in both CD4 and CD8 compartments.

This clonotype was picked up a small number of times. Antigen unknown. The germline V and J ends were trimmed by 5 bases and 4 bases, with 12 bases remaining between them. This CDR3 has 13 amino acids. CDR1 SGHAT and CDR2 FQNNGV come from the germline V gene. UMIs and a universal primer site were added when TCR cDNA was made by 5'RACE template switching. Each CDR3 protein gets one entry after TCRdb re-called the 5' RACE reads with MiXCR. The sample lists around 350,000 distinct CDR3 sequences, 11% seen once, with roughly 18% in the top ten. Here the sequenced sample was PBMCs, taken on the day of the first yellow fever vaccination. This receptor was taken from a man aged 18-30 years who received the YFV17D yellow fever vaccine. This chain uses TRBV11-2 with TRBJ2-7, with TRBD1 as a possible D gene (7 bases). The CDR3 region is CASSRQGGYEQYF. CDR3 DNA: TGTGCCAGCAGCCGTCAGGGGGGATACGAGCAGTACTTC. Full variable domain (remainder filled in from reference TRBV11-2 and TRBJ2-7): EAGVAQSPRYKIIEKRQSVAFWCNPISGHATLYWYQQILGQGPKLLIQFQNNGVVDDSQLPKDRFSAERLKGVDSTLKIQPAKLEDSAVYLCASSRQGGYEQYFGPGTRLTVT.